Shown below are 14 T cell receptor beta chains from a single sample sequenced in a study of CD8 T cells in ankylosing spondylitis. TCRdb reprocessed the 5' RACE reads with MiXCR, giving one entry per CDR3 protein. The sample holds more than 300,000 distinct CDR3 sequences, around a tenth seen once. Sample: blood, either unsorted or a sorted T cell fraction (not recorded which). The receptor source for this set is a female donor with ankylosing spondylitis or in good health (not recorded which).

There are many counts of this clonotype. J is TRBJ2-1 and V is TRBV27, with 9 bases aligning to TRBD1. Germline loops: CDR1 MNHEY, CDR2 SMNVEV (reference sequence). This CDR3 contains 14 residues. Trimming took 4 bases from V and 9 from J; bases not matched to a gene: 7. The CDR3 region is CASSSGQGRGEQFF. The DNA of the CDR3 is TGTGCCAGCAGTTCCGGACAGGGGCGAGGTGAGCAGTTCTTC.

The gene calls are TRBV4-1 and TRBJ1-1, with D tentatively TRBD1 (5 bases). V lost 3 bases and J 1 base, leaving 9 bases between the germline ends. CDR1 and CDR2 (germline): MGHRA, YSYEKL. There are 14 residues in the CDR3. The CDR3 DNA follows: TGCGCCAGCAGCCAGGGGGGTTCGAACACTGAAGCTTTCTTT. Translation: CASSQGGSNTEAFF.

The chain combines TRBV19 with TRBJ2-1, with 10 positions matching TRBD2. The CDR3 length is 19 residues. The germline V gene encodes CDR1 LNHDA and CDR2 SQIVND (reference sequence). J lost 9 bases, V lost 8 bases, and 25 bases had no gene match. CDR3 protein: CASRTSPGDSGGFQGEQFF. The CDR3 nucleotides read TGTGCCAGTCGAACCTCCCCCGGTGATAGCGGGGGGTTTCAGGGTGAGCAGTTCTTC.

In its sample, this clonotype was seen a few times. The rearrangement joins TRBV15 to TRBJ2-5, with D perhaps matching TRBD2 (6 bases). The CDR3 contains 15 residues. Trimming removed 0 bases at V and 3 bases at J, with 11 bases between. The germline gives CDR1 LNHNV, CDR2 YYDKDF (reference sequence). CDR3 in amino acids: CATSRDRRGKETQYF. The CDR3 bases are TGTGCCACCAGCAGAGATCGGCGCGGGAAAGAGACCCAGTACTTC. The full variable domain, completed using reference TRBV15 and TRBJ2-5, is DAMVIQNPRYQVTQFGKPVTLSCSQTLNHNVMYWYQQKSSQAPKLLFHYYDKDFNNEADTPDNFQSRRPNTSFCFLDIRSPGLGDTAMYLCATSRDRRGKETQYFGPGTRLLVL.

This clonotype was recorded at least ten times. V and J are TRBV10-1 and TRBJ2-3, with unresolved D. The CDR3 is 12 residues long. Trimming took off 1 base at V and 5 bases at J, with 4 bases between the two ends. In germline, CDR1 is WNHNN, CDR2 SYGVQD (reference sequence). The CDR3: CASSEYRDTQYF. The CDR3 DNA is TGCGCCAGCAGTGAGTACAGAGATACGCAGTATTTT.

This clonotype appeared many times. The chain employs TRBV24-1 and TRBJ1-1, with D possibly matching TRBD1 (5 bases). The CDR3 covers 13 residues. V lost 5 bases and J 3 bases, leaving 9 bases between the germline ends. From germline, CDR1 is KGHDR and CDR2 SFDVKD. The CDR3 reads CATSGRGDTEAFF. CDR3 DNA sequence: TGTGCCACCAGTGGGAGGGGTGACACTGAAGCTTTCTTT.

This chain uses TRBV28 with TRBJ1-2, with D uncertain. This CDR3 contains 10 residues. The V end was cut by 7 bases, the J end by 7 bases, with 7 bases between. The germline V gene encodes CDR1 MDHEN and CDR2 SYDVKM. CDR3 DNA sequence: TGTGCCAGCAAGGGCTGTGGCTACACCTTC. It translates to CASKGCGYTF.

A word on this clonotype: A much larger clone lies one base from this, so it may be a read error. The chain uses TRBV7-8 and TRBJ1-1; the D is unclear. The CDR3 sequence is 14 residues long. Germline-derived CDR1 and CDR2 are SGHVS and FQNEAQ. This CDR3 is CASSSRVSVTEALF. Here the CDR3 DNA reads TGTGCCAGCAGTTCGAGGGTCAGCGTCACTGAAGCTTTGTTT.

This clonotype has ten or more counts. The rearrangement links TRBV20-1 to TRBJ1-5; tentatively, D is TRBD1 (5 bases). The V gene's germline CDR1 is DFQATT and CDR2 SNEGSKA (reference sequence). The CDR3 spans 14 residues. V was trimmed by 1 base and J by 2 bases, leaving 9 bases between them. CDR3 DNA: TGCAGTGCTAGAGTTCCGGGGGGCAATCAGCCCCAGCATTTT. Translation gives CSARVPGGNQPQHF.

This clonotype was detected a few times. The rearrangement uses TRBV7-2 and TRBJ1-1; maybe TRBD1 (5 bases). This CDR3 has 15 residues. CDR1 is SGHTA, CDR2 FQGNSA, per germline. With 4 bases removed from V and 3 bases from J, the gap between germline ends came to 15 bases. The CDR3 DNA follows: TGTGCCAGCAGCTCCCGGGGGGGTCGGGACACTGAAGCTTTCTTT. Translating gives CASSSRGGRDTEAFF. Combining the CDR3 with reference TRBV7-2 and TRBJ1-1 gives the whole variable domain GAGVSQSPSNKVTEKGKDVELRCDPISGHTALYWYRQSLGQGLEFLIYFQGNSAPDKSGLPSDRFSAERTGGSVSTLTIQRTQQEDSAVYLCASSSRGGRDTEAFFGQGTRLTVV.

In its sample, this clonotype was seen many times. This chain links TRBV7-9 with TRBJ2-5; TRBD2 agrees at 7 bases. The CDR3 is made up of 13 amino acids. The ends lost 5 bases at V and 6 bases at J; junction bases unmatched: 6. Germline lookup yields CDR1 SEHNR and CDR2 FQNEAQ (reference sequence). The CDR3 is CASSLGLGQTQYF. As DNA, the CDR3 is TGTGCCAGCAGCCTCGGACTAGGTCAGACCCAGTACTTC.

On this clonotype itself: Because the CDR3's place on the DNA is in doubt, the DNA is left out and the CDR3 is given as listed by TCRdb. The genes are TRBV3-1 and TRBJ2-1; the table gives TRBD2 as D, unverified against the DNA. The CDR3 length is 19 residues, termini included. CDR1 and CDR2 (germline): LGHDT, YNNKEL (reference sequence). CDR3 in amino acids: CAICFLEFLASGSDNEQFF.

This sequence joins TRBV24-1 and TRBJ2-5; D possibly matches TRBD1 or TRBD2 (5 bases each). This CDR3 comprises 14 residues. Trimming removed 0 bases from V and 4 bases from J, with 8 bases in between. CDR1 and CDR2 from the germline V gene are KGHDR and SFDVKD. The CDR3 bases are TGTGCCACCAGTGATTTGAAGGGGAGAGAGACCCAGTACTTC. It yields the protein CATSDLKGRETQYF.

This clonotype was detected ten times or more. This chain connects TRBV4-2 to TRBJ1-6; D possibly corresponds to TRBD1 (5 bases). The CDR3 contains 18 residues. Looked up from germline, CDR1 is LGHNA and CDR2 is YNFKEQ. V lost 4 bases to trimming and J lost 0 bases, with 16 bases between them. The chain's CDR3 is CASSRPGRSTSYNSPLHF. CDR3 DNA sequence: TGTGCCAGCAGCCGGCCGGGACGGTCGACCTCCTATAATTCACCCCTCCACTTT.